Following are 26 T cell receptor beta chains from one sample sequenced in a study of T-cell memory formation after mild COVID-19. Via MiXCR, TCRdb re-called the 5' RACE reads, giving one row per CDR3 protein. The profile shows 110,000 to 150,000 distinct CDR3 sequences, 20% to 25% of them singletons. Material for sequencing was PBMCs or a T cell subset sorted from them (not recorded which). These receptors all come from an adult woman who had mild COVID-19 (a few samples of this study predate the infection). Cell type and time point are not known.

The CDR3 DNA reads as TGCGCCAGCAGCTTGGCTGCAGGGGCTGGTGAAAAACTGTTTTTT. It yields the protein CASSLAAGAGEKLFF. The genes are TRBV5-1 and TRBJ1-4, with D maybe TRBD1 (6 bases). CDR3 length: 15 residues. The germline V gene has CDR1 SGHRS and CDR2 YFSETQ. Trimming took off 0 bases at V and 7 bases at J, with 13 bases between the two ends.

This chain's CDR3 is CASLLSGSSNQPQHF. The CDR3 DNA sequence: TGTGCCAGCCTATTATCAGGCTCCAGCAATCAGCCCCAGCATTTT. The rearrangement uses TRBV12-3 or TRBV12-4 and TRBJ1-5; D remains unclear. The CDR3 length is 15 residues. V was clipped by 8 bases and J by 1 base, with 15 bases between them.

The chain joins TRBV3-1 to TRBJ2-1; D perhaps matches TRBD1 (6 bases). V shed 6 bases and J shed 5 bases, with 17 bases lying between them. In germline, CDR1 is LGHDT, CDR2 YNNKEL (reference sequence). The CDR3 is 15 residues long. Here the CDR3 reads CASSPGDLGNNEQFF. The CDR3 bases are TGTGCCAGCAGTCCAGGGGATTTGGGTAACAATGAGCAGTTCTTC.

This clonotype was detected a few times. The rearrangement uses TRBV29-1 and TRBJ2-2, with 7 bases identical to TRBD2. The length of the CDR3 is 13 residues. The junction had 1 base not matched to a gene; V was cut back by 3 bases and J by 3 bases. CDR1 SQVTM and CDR2 ANQGSEA come from the germline V gene. The CDR3 reads CSVDRGDTGELFF. The CDR3 DNA reads TGCAGCGTTGATCGGGGGGACACCGGGGAGCTGTTTTTT.

The gene calls are TRBV4-3 and TRBJ2-3; the D is unclear. The CDR3 spans 17 residues. V was cut by 0 bases and J by 2 bases, with 15 bases left in between. Germline CDR1 LGHNA, CDR2 YSLEER. As DNA, the CDR3 is TGCGCCAGCAGCCAAGATAAGGCAGAAAGTAACACAGATACGCAGTATTTT. Amino acids: CASSQDKAESNTDTQYF.

This clonotype has just a few counts. The CDR3 DNA reads as TGTGCCAGCGGTCAGGTGACCACAGATACGCAGTATTTT. Protein: CASGQVTTDTQYF. The chain links TRBV19 to TRBJ2-3; D uncertain. This CDR3 is 13 amino acids long. Trimming removed 9 bases at V and 2 bases at J, with 12 bases between. The germline CDR1 and CDR2 sequences are LNHDA and SQIVND (reference sequence).

This clonotype was detected a few times. The V call is TRBV23-1, the J call TRBJ2-3; D not certain. TRBV23-1 is an ORF for which the function is uncertain. The CDR3 has 16 residues. V lost 5 bases and J 7 bases, leaving 22 bases between the germline ends. The CDR3 sequence: CASSGRIDAPRYTQYF. CDR3 nucleotide sequence: TGCGCCAGCAGTGGGCGGATAGATGCACCTCGGTATACGCAGTATTTT.

This chain uses TRBV25-1 with TRBJ1-2, with a possible D match to TRBD1 (6 bases). V gave up 2 bases and J gave up 5 bases, with 12 bases separating them. This CDR3 has 14 residues. Germline CDR1 and CDR2: MGHDK and SYGVNS. The CDR3: CASSEAGAGYGYTF. As DNA, the CDR3 is TGTGCCAGCAGTGAAGCAGGGGCGGGATATGGCTACACCTTC.

Regarding this clonotype: Mismatch with germline at one junction end may stem from a read error. J is TRBJ2-1 and V is TRBV7-7; 7 bases match TRBD2. The CDR3 totals 15 residues. Germline values: CDR1 SSHAT, CDR2 FNYEAQ (reference sequence). CDR3 region: CASSFGGRAHNEQFF. The CDR3 DNA sequence: TGTGCTAGCAGCTTTGGAGGGAGGGCCCACAATGAGCAGTTCTTC.

This chain connects TRBV5-1 to TRBJ2-7; 7 nucleotides match TRBD2. Losses at the gene ends were 4 bases for V and 2 bases for J; bases not matched to a gene: 9. Germline CDR1 SGHRS, CDR2 YFSETQ. This CDR3 spans 15 amino acids. In DNA form, the CDR3 reads TGCGCCAGCAGCCTCGGAGTAGCGGGTACCTACGAGCAGTACTTC. Its protein product is CASSLGVAGTYEQYF.

This clonotype was seen a few times. The J gene is TRBJ2-3, the V gene TRBV4-1, with 9 bases matching TRBD2. Losses at the gene ends were 0 bases for V and 3 bases for J; bases not matched to a gene: 7. CDR3 length: 17 amino acids. Germline assignment: CDR1 MGHRA and CDR2 YSYEKL. The CDR3 nucleotides are TGCGCCAGCAGCCAAGATTTGGCGGGGGGGTTAACAGATACGCAGTATTTT. Translated: CASSQDLAGGLTDTQYF.

The rearrangement links TRBV6-6 to TRBJ1-1; D not certain. V was shortened by 7 bases and J by 1 base, with 4 bases between the two germline ends. CDR1 and CDR2 (germline): MNHNY, SVGAGI (reference sequence). The CDR3 sequence is 11 residues long. CDR3 DNA sequence: TGTGCCAGCATACAGAACACTGAAGCTTTCTTT. This translates into CASIQNTEAFF.

The V gene is TRBV7-3, the J gene TRBJ1-3; no firm D call. CDR1 and CDR2 (germline): SGHTA, FQGTGA. The CDR3 is made up of 15 amino acids. V lost 5 bases to trimming and J lost 3 bases, with 14 bases between them. The CDR3 region has the DNA TGTGCCAGCAGCCCAACGGCAGTTGGTGGAAACACCATATATTTT. Its protein is CASSPTAVGGNTIYF.

V is TRBV6-5 and J is TRBJ2-7, with 7 bases lining up with TRBD1. The CDR3 consists of 17 residues. Trimming took 6 bases from V and 2 from J; bases not matched to a gene: 16. The V gene's germline CDR1 is MNHEY and CDR2 SVGAGI. The CDR3 sequence: CASSPRHTGETPYEQYF. The CDR3 DNA sequence: TGTGCCAGCAGCCCACGACACACAGGGGAGACCCCCTACGAGCAGTACTTC.

This clonotype was seen only a few times. This chain connects TRBV5-6 to TRBJ1-1; D gene ambiguous. Germline values: CDR1 SGHDT, CDR2 YYEEEE. V lost 0 bases and J 7 bases, leaving 16 bases between the germline ends. CDR3 length: 15 amino acids. This CDR3 reads CASSLVSGRWVEAFF. CDR3 sequence (DNA): TGTGCCAGCAGCTTGGTCTCAGGCAGATGGGTTGAAGCTTTCTTT.

This clonotype occurred many times. V usage is TRBV20-1 and J usage is TRBJ1-3; tentative D call: TRBD1 (5 bases). V was clipped by 2 bases and J by 4 bases, with 12 bases between them. The CDR3 has 14 amino acids. Germline-derived CDR1 and CDR2 are DFQATT and SNEGSKA (reference sequence). The DNA for the CDR3 is TGCAGTGCTAGAATCGGACATGGAGGAAACACCATATATTTT. It codes for CSARIGHGGNTIYF.

This chain joins TRBV9 and TRBJ2-3; D is undetermined. The CDR3 spans 14 residues. Trimming shortened V by 3 bases and J by 4 bases, and 12 bases separated the two germline ends. Germline V gives CDR1 SGDLS, CDR2 YYNGEE. The CDR3 DNA sequence: TGTGCCAGCAGCGATCGGAGAGTGGCAGATACGCAGTATTTT. Its protein product is CASSDRRVADTQYF.

A few counts support this clonotype. J is TRBJ2-5 and V is TRBV7-6; D uncertain. CDR3 size: 13 residues. Looked up from germline, CDR1 is SGHVS and CDR2 is FNYEAQ. Trimming removed 5 bases from V and 1 base from J, with 8 bases in between. In DNA form, the CDR3 reads TGTGCCAGCAGCGTTTGGGGCCAAGAGACCCAGTACTTC. Translated: CASSVWGQETQYF.

The CDR3, as DNA: TGTGCCAGCAGTTACTCGATCGGTCTAGCTTTGCCCGGGAATGAGCAGTTCTTC. Translated, it gives CASSYSIGLALPGNEQFF. This chain joins TRBV6-2 or TRBV6-3 and TRBJ2-1, with D tentatively TRBD2 (5 bases). This CDR3 comprises 18 residues. In germline, CDR1 is MNHEY, CDR2 SVGEGT. The V and J ends lost 0 bases and 7 bases respectively, with 22 bases between them.

This clonotype was seen more than once but under ten times. The chain recombines TRBV9 with TRBJ1-1; perhaps TRBD1 as D (5 bases). Germline CDR1 SGDLS, CDR2 YYNGEE. The CDR3 covers 13 residues. Trimming pared 2 bases from V and 1 base from J, leaving 6 bases between. DNA of the CDR3: TGTGCCAGCAGCGTGAGGGGGAACACTGAAGCTTTCTTT. It is translated as CASSVRGNTEAFF.

This clonotype was seen a few times. The chain recombines TRBV6-2 or TRBV6-3 with TRBJ2-1, with 7 bases lining up with TRBD2. Looked up from germline, CDR1 is MNHEY and CDR2 is SVGEGT. V gave up 0 bases and J gave up 0 bases; unmatched junction bases: 5. The length of the CDR3 is 17 residues. The CDR3 spells CASSYSRRETSYNEQFF. The CDR3 DNA reads TGTGCCAGCAGTTACTCGAGGCGGGAGACCTCCTACAATGAGCAGTTCTTC.

The rearrangement links TRBV12-3 or TRBV12-4 to TRBJ2-7; D is unresolved. V lost 10 bases, J lost 3 bases, and 10 bases lay in between. The CDR3 loop spans 11 amino acids. CDR3 DNA: TGTGCCATATGGTGGGGCTACGAGCAGTACTTC. It yields the protein CAIWWGYEQYF.

The rearrangement links TRBV5-1 to TRBJ1-2; 9 bases agree with TRBD1. The CDR3 totals 14 residues. With 4 bases clipped from V and 1 base from J, the junction kept 2 bases outside the gene matches. The germline gives CDR1 SGHRS, CDR2 YFSETQ. For the CDR3, the DNA is TGCGCCAGCAGCCCGGGACAGGGTAACTATGGCTACACCTTC. Its translation is CASSPGQGNYGYTF.

In regard to this clonotype: A junction boundary mismatches the germline segment, possibly from a read error. In nucleotides, the CDR3 is TGTGCTAGCAGCTCACTAGCGGGAGGGAGTGGTGAGCAGTTCTTC. Protein product: CASSSLAGGSGEQFF. The chain joins TRBV7-7 to TRBJ2-1, with TRBD2 matching 13 bases. CDR1 and CDR2 (germline): SSHAT, FNYEAQ (reference sequence). This CDR3 contains 15 residues.

A few counts support this clonotype. The chain couples TRBV4-3 to TRBJ2-2; 7 nucleotides line up with TRBD2. The CDR3 covers 15 residues. Germline CDR1 LGHNA, CDR2 YSLEER. V trimming: 3 bases; J trimming: 4 bases; junction bases outside the gene matches: 5. Here the CDR3 reads CASSHRWGGTGELFF. The CDR3 DNA reads as TGCGCCAGCAGCCACAGATGGGGGGGCACCGGGGAGCTGTTTTTT.

The chain has TRBV29-1 and TRBJ2-7, with D possibly being TRBD2 (6 bases). The CDR3 contains 12 residues. V shed 6 bases and J shed 3 bases, with 12 bases lying between them. The germline CDR1 and CDR2 sequences are SQVTM and ANQGSEA. DNA of the CDR3: TGCAGCGTGGGCGGGAAGAGCTACGAGCAGTACTTC. This sequence encodes CSVGGKSYEQYF.